This T cell receptor beta chain was identified during a study of blood T cell repertoires in COVID-19. Study background: Samples of COVID-19 (acute and convalescent) were obtained from the United States, Italy and Spain.

Trimming shortened V by 8 bases and J by 7 bases, and 9 bases separated the two germline ends. The germline gives CDR1 MDHEN, CDR2 SYDVKM. The CDR3 has 12 residues. Data came from immunoSEQ multiplex PCR; TCRdb stores just in-frame clones and leaves some out. This table holds roughly 360,000 clones, around 86% found once. Recruitment covered about 26 US areas and drew participants whose ages spanned roughly 18 to 100 years. The receptor was isolated from a woman aged 50 to 60 who had recovered from COVID-19. Sequencing was done on a sample of PBMCs or T cells enriched from blood (not recorded which). The rearrangement links TRBV28 to TRBJ1-6; the D is unclear. CDR3 amino acids: CASETENSPLHF. CDR3 coding DNA: TGTGCCAGCGAGACTGAAAATTCACCCCTCCACTTT.